Below are 9 T cell receptor beta chains sequenced from a single sample in a study of T cell responses to AZD1222 COVID-19 vaccine. The table came from immunoSEQ multiplex PCR; TCRdb's copy has only in-frame clones and leaves some out. The data hold 160,000 or so clones, with about nine tenths observed a single time. Sequencing was performed on peripheral blood, taken 28 days after the second dose of the MenACWY control vaccine. Source of these receptors: an adult who received the MenACWY meningococcal vaccine as a control.

The chain has TRBV5-6 and TRBJ1-1; D is unclear. This CDR3 is built from 16 residues. Trimming left V 0 bases short and J 2 bases short, with 14 bases between. Germline values: CDR1 SGHDT, CDR2 YYEEEE. DNA of the CDR3: TGTGCCAGCAGCTTGGTCGGTACCTCTCTTAACACTGAAGCTTTCTTT. Translating it yields CASSLVGTSLNTEAFF.

This sequence joins TRBV4-3 and TRBJ2-7; D is possibly TRBD1 (5 bases). V was clipped by 1 base and J by 3 bases, with 13 bases between them. Germline V gene lookup returns CDR1 LGHNA and CDR2 YSLEER. This CDR3 spans 15 amino acids. This CDR3 reads CASSQAVQERYEQYF. The CDR3 DNA reads as TGCGCCAGCAGCCAAGCAGTACAGGAGCGCTACGAGCAGTACTTC.

The rearrangement links TRBV7-3 to TRBJ2-1; D possibly corresponds to TRBD2 (5 bases). Trimming removed 5 bases from V and 13 bases from J, with 15 bases in between. The CDR3 totals 12 residues. CDR1 and CDR2 (germline): SGHTA, FQGTGA. In DNA form, the CDR3 reads TGTGCCAGCAGCCTAGGACTTCTGGAACAGTTCTTC. This codes for CASSLGLLEQFF.

The CDR3 spells CATSRIQGNYGYTF. The CDR3 nucleotides are TGTGCCACCAGCAGAATACAGGGAAACTATGGCTACACCTTC. The chain couples TRBV15 to TRBJ1-2; perhaps TRBD1 as D (6 bases). Trimming left V 2 bases short and J 2 bases short, with 9 bases between. This CDR3 comprises 14 residues. Germline V lookup: CDR1 LNHNV, CDR2 YYDKDF (reference sequence).

The rearrangement joins TRBV6-4 to TRBJ2-7, with D possibly being TRBD1 (6 bases). The CDR3 length is 14 residues. Deletions cut 5 bases from V and 5 bases from J, with 16 bases between. Germline CDR1 MRHNA, CDR2 SNTAGT. The CDR3 sequence is CASSLNWDNNEQYF. The CDR3 DNA follows: TGTGCCAGCAGTCTCAACTGGGACAACAACGAGCAGTACTTC.

V usage is TRBV2 and J usage is TRBJ2-7, with D hard to call. The germline V gene encodes CDR1 SNHLY and CDR2 FYNNEI. The CDR3 extends over 12 amino acids. The V and J ends lost 7 bases and 2 bases respectively, with 9 bases between them. In nucleotides, the CDR3 is TGTGCCAGCAATCAGGATACCTACGAGCAGTACTTC. It is translated as CASNQDTYEQYF.

The chain carries TRBV10-3 and TRBJ1-2; 7 bases match TRBD1. The CDR3 sequence is 14 residues long. The V and J ends lost 7 bases and 8 bases, in that order; junction bases with no gene match: 13. Germline V gene data show CDR1 as ENHRY and CDR2 as SYGVKD. CDR3 nucleotide sequence: TGTGCCATCACCCCCGGGACAGATTTATCGGGCTACACCTTC. This gives the protein CAITPGTDLSGYTF.

The chain uses TRBV9 and TRBJ1-2, with unresolved D. This CDR3 contains 11 residues. Looked up from germline, CDR1 is SGDLS and CDR2 is YYNGEE. V was trimmed by 5 bases and J by 0 bases, leaving 2 bases between them. The CDR3 coding sequence is TGTGCCAGCAGGGCTAACTATGGCTACACCTTC. It specifies CASRANYGYTF.

The rearrangement links TRBV24-1 to TRBJ2-1, with D perhaps TRBD2 (6 bases). Germline values: CDR1 KGHDR, CDR2 SFDVKD. The CDR3 length is 14 residues. V lost 8 bases, J lost 0 bases, and 10 bases lay in between. DNA for the CDR3: TGTGCCACCAATGGAGGGAGCTCCTACAATGAGCAGTTCTTC. Encoded protein: CATNGGSSYNEQFF.